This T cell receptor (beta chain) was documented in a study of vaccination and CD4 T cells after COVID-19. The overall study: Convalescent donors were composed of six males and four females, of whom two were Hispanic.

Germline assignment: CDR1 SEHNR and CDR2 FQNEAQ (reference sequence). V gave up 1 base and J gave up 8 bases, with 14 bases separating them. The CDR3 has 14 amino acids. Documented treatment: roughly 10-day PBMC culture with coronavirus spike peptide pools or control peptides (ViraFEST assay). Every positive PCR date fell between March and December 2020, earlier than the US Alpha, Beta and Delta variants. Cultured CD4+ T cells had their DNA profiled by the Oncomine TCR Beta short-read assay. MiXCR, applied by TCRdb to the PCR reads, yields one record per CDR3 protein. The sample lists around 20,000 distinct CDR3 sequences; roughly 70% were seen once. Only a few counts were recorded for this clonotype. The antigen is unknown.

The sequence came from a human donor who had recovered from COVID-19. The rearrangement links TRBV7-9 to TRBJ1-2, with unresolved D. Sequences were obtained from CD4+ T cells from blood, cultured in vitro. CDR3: CASSLEGDRSGYTF. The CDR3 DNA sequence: TGTGCCAGCAGCTTAGAAGGCGACCGAAGCGGCTACACCTTC.